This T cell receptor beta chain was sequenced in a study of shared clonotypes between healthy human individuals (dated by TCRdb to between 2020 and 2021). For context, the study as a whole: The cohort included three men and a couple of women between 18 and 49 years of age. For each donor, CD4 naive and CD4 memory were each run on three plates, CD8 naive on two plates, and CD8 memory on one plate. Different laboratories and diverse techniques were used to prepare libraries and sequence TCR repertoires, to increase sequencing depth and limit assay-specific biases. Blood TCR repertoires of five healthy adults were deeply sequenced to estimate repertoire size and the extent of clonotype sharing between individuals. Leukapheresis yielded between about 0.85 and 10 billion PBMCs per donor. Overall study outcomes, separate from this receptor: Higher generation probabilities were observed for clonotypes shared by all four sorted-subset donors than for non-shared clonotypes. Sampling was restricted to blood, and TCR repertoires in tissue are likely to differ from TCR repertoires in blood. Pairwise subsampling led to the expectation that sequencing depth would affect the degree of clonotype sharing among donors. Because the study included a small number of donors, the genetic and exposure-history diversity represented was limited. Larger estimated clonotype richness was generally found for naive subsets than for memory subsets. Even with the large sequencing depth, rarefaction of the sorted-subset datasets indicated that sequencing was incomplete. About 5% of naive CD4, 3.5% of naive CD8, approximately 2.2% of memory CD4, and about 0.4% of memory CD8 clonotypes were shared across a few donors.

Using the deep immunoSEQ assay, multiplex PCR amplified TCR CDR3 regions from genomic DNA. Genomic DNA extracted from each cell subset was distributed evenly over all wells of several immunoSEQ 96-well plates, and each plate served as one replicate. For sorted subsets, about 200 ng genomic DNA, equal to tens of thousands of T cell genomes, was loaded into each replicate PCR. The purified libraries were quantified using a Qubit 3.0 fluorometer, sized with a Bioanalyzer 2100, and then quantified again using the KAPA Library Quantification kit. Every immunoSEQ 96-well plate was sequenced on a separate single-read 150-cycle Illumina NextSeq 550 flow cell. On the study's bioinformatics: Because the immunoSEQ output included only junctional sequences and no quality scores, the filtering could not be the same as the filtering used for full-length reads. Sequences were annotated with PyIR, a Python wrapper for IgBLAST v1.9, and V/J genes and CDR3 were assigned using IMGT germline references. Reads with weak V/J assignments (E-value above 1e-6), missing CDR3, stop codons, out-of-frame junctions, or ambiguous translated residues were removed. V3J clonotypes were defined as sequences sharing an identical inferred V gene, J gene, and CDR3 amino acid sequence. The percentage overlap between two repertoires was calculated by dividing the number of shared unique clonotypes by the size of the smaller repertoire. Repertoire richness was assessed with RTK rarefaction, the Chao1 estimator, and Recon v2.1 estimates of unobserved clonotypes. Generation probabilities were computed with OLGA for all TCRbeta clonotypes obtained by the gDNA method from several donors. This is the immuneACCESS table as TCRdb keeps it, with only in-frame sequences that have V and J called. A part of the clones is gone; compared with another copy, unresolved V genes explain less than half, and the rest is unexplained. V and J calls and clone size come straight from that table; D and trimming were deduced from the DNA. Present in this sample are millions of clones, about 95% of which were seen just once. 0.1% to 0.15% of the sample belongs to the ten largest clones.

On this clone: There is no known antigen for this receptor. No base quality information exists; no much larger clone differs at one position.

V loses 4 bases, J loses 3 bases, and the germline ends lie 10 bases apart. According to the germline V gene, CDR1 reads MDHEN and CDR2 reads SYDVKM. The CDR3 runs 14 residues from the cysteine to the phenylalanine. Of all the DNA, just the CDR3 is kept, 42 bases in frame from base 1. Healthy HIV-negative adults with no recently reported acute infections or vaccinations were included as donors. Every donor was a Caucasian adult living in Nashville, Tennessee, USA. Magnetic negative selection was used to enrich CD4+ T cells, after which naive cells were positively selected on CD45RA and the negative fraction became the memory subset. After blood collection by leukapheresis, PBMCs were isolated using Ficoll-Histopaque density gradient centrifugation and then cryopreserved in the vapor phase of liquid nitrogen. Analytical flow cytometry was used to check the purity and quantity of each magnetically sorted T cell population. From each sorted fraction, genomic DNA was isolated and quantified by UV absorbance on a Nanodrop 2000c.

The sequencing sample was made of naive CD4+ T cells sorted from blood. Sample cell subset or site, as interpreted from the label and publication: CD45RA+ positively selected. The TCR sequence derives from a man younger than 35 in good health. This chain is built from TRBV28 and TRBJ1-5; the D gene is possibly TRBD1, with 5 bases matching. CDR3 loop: CASSYGGTNQPQHF. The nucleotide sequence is TGTGCCAGCAGTTATGGAGGGACCAATCAGCCCCAGCATTTT.